This T cell receptor beta chain stems from a study of tumor T cells in aggressive B-cell lymphoma. TCRdb's table, derived via immunoSEQ multiplex PCR, lists solely in-frame clones and lacks some. This sample has thousands of clones, with roughly 89% found just once. CDR1 SQVTM and CDR2 ANQGSEA come from the germline V gene. Trimming left V 4 bases short and J 0 bases short, with 12 bases between. The CDR3 has 14 amino acids. The chain joins TRBV29-1 to TRBJ1-2, with D possibly being TRBD1 (5 bases). Material for sequencing was tumor tissue. The origin of this receptor is an adult with diffuse large B cell lymphoma. CDR3 loop: CSVGKGNPNYGYTF. The CDR3 nucleotides read TGCAGCGTTGGGAAGGGGAACCCTAACTATGGCTACACCTTC.